The 28 T cell receptor beta chains below come from one sample, sequenced in a study of T cell responses to AZD1222 COVID-19 vaccine. Data came from immunoSEQ multiplex PCR; TCRdb stores just in-frame clones and leaves some out. The data hold around 100,000 clones, with 90% observed a single time. The input for sequencing was peripheral blood, taken on day 0 of AZD1222 vaccination. The source of these receptors is an adult in good health.

The chain recombines TRBV5-1 with TRBJ1-1; D uncertain. V shed 4 bases and J shed 2 bases, with 12 bases lying between them. CDR3 length equals 14 residues. Germline-derived CDR1 and CDR2 are SGHRS and YFSETQ. The DNA for the CDR3 is TGCGCCAGCAGCACCAACATGGAAAACACTGAAGCTTTCTTT. Translating gives CASSTNMENTEAFF. The full variable domain, its missing parts supplied by reference TRBV5-1 and TRBJ1-1, is KAGVTQTPRYLIKTRGQQVTLSCSPISGHRSVSWYQQTPGQGLQFLFEYFSETQRNKGNFPGRFSGRQFSNSRSEMNVSTLELGDSALYLCASSTNMENTEAFFGQGTRLTVV.

The chain joins TRBV5-5 to TRBJ1-3; 8 bases are a match to TRBD1. Germline loops: CDR1 SGHKS, CDR2 YYEKEE (reference sequence). The CDR3 is 14 residues long. The V gene end was trimmed by 4 bases and the J gene end by 7 bases; junction bases not matched to a gene: 7. The CDR3 sequence is CASSRTRDRNTIYF. CDR3 nucleotides: TGTGCCAGCAGCCGGACCCGGGACAGGAACACCATATATTTT.

The chain employs TRBV7-9 and TRBJ1-1, with TRBD1 as a possible D gene (5 bases). Trimming left V 5 bases short and J 1 base short, with 17 bases between. The germline CDR1 and CDR2 sequences are SEHNR and FQNEAQ (reference sequence). The CDR3 has 16 amino acids. The CDR3 spells CASSPAGLPGNTEAFF. In DNA, the CDR3 is TGTGCCAGCAGCCCAGCGGGACTCCCGGGGAACACTGAAGCTTTCTTT.

As for this clone: Other DNA sequences from this sample encode an identical CDR3 as well. This sequence joins TRBV5-1 and TRBJ1-1, with a weak D call TRBD1 (5 bases). Trimming cost V 4 bases and J 1 base, with 8 bases left between them. CDR1 is SGHRS, CDR2 YFSETQ, per germline. CDR3 length equals 13 residues. The CDR3 spells CASSLQGNTEAFF. The CDR3, as DNA: TGCGCCAGCAGCCTTCAGGGGAACACTGAAGCTTTCTTT.

This clone was observed a few times. The genes are TRBV5-1 and TRBJ1-2; D might be TRBD1 (6 bases). The length of the CDR3 is 17 residues. Germline V lookup: CDR1 SGHRS, CDR2 YFSETQ. The germline V and J ends were trimmed by 0 bases and 6 bases, with 21 bases remaining between them. CDR3 amino acids: CASSLEGGRQGLNGYTF. The DNA of the CDR3 is TGCGCCAGCAGCTTGGAGGGAGGTCGGCAGGGGTTGAATGGCTACACCTTC.

The gene calls are TRBV7-3 and TRBJ2-7; D is possibly TRBD1 (5 bases). CDR3 length equals 13 residues. Germline assignment: CDR1 SGHTA and CDR2 FQGTGA. Trimming left V 3 bases short and J 3 bases short, with 9 bases between. In DNA form, the CDR3 reads TGTGCCAGCAGCTTCGGGCAGGGCTACGAGCAGTACTTC. This sequence encodes CASSFGQGYEQYF. The whole variable domain, filled in from reference TRBV7-3 and TRBJ2-7, reads GAGVSQTPSNKVTEKGKYVELRCDPISGHTALYWYRQSLGQGPEFLIYFQGTGAADDSGLPNDRFFAVRPEGSVSTLKIQRTERGDSAVYLCASSFGQGYEQYFGPGTRLTVT.

This chain joins TRBV29-1 and TRBJ1-3; 8 bases fit TRBD1. In germline, CDR1 is SQVTM, CDR2 ANQGSEA. CDR3 length: 14 residues. The V gene end was trimmed by 6 bases and the J gene end by 0 bases; junction bases not matched to a gene: 4. CDR3 DNA: TGCAGCGTCCATACAGGGGGCTCTGGAAACACCATATATTTT. Amino acid sequence: CSVHTGGSGNTIYF.

Written as DNA, the CDR3 is TGCGCCAGCAGCCCTAGGACTATTCCAGAGACCCAGTACTTC. Encoded protein: CASSPRTIPETQYF. The chain uses TRBV5-1 and TRBJ2-5; possible D gene TRBD2, 6 bases. With 4 bases removed from V and 4 bases from J, the gap between germline ends came to 14 bases. CDR3 length: 14 amino acids. Germline V gene sequence: CDR1 SGHRS, CDR2 YFSETQ. The entire variable domain, with the rest obtained from reference TRBV5-1 and TRBJ2-5, is as follows: KAGVTQTPRYLIKTRGQQVTLSCSPISGHRSVSWYQQTPGQGLQFLFEYFSETQRNKGNFPGRFSGRQFSNSRSEMNVSTLELGDSALYLCASSPRTIPETQYFGPGTRLLVL.

The chain recombines TRBV27 with TRBJ1-2; 10 positions match TRBD1. CDR1 is MNHEY, CDR2 SMNVEV, per germline (reference sequence). V lost 6 bases, J lost 6 bases, and 4 bases stayed unmatched. The CDR3 runs 13 residues. The CDR3 is CASRPTGGDGYTF. The CDR3 DNA follows: TGTGCCAGCAGACCGACAGGGGGCGATGGCTACACCTTC.

The chain has TRBV19 and TRBJ1-5; 9 bases line up with TRBD1. The CDR3 runs to 16 residues. Trimming took 5 bases from V and 4 from J; bases not matched to a gene: 9. From germline, CDR1 is LNHDA and CDR2 SQIVND (reference sequence). CDR3 protein: CASSPRDRVENQPQHF. The CDR3 DNA reads as TGTGCCAGTAGTCCCCGGGACAGGGTGGAAAATCAGCCCCAGCATTTT. The variable domain in full, completed from reference TRBV19 and TRBJ1-5, reads DGGITQSPKYLFRKEGQNVTLSCEQNLNHDAMYWYRQDPGQGLRLIYYSQIVNDFQKGDIAEGYSVSREKKESFPLTVTSAQKNPTAFYLCASSPRDRVENQPQHFGDGTRLSIL.

The CDR3 region is CASSLHLSYGYTF. The CDR3 nucleotides are TGTGCCAGCAGTTTACACTTGAGCTATGGCTACACCTTC. The J gene is TRBJ1-2, the V gene TRBV27; D remains ambiguous. From germline, CDR1 is MNHEY and CDR2 SMNVEV (reference sequence). CDR3 length equals 13 residues. V shed 2 bases and J shed 4 bases, with 8 bases lying between them.

CDR3 sequence reads: CASSQGELRDVQETQYF. In DNA, the CDR3 is TGTGCCAGCAGCCAAGGGGAGCTACGGGACGTACAAGAGACCCAGTACTTC. The gene calls are TRBV4-2 and TRBJ2-5, with D perhaps assigned TRBD1 or TRBD2 (5 bases each). CDR3 length equals 17 residues. V was pared by 1 base and J by 2 bases, with 17 bases between. CDR1 and CDR2 (germline): LGHNA, YNFKEQ.

The V gene is TRBV3-1 (or the pseudogene TRBV3-2), the J gene TRBJ2-2; no reliable D call. This CDR3 has 14 amino acids. CDR1 and CDR2 from the germline V gene are LGHDT and YNNKEL (reference sequence). V gave up 0 bases and J gave up 5 bases, with 7 bases separating them. This chain's CDR3 is CASSQDDGTGELFF. The CDR3 nucleotides are TGTGCCAGCAGCCAAGACGATGGGACCGGGGAGCTGTTTTTT.

The chain joins TRBV12-3 or TRBV12-4 to TRBJ1-4; D is ambiguous. V lost 6 bases and J 4 bases, leaving 9 bases between the germline ends. This CDR3 is built from 13 residues. The CDR3 coding sequence is TGTGCCAGCAGCGTCCAGTATAATGAAAAACTGTTTTTT. As protein: CASSVQYNEKLFF.

The V gene is TRBV28, the J gene TRBJ1-4; 11 positions match TRBD1. The V gene's germline CDR1 is MDHEN and CDR2 SYDVKM. V lost 7 bases to trimming and J lost 7 bases; unmatched junction nucleotides: 8. The CDR3 has 15 amino acids. The CDR3 is CASKDPGTGGEKLFF. The DNA of the CDR3 is TGTGCCAGCAAAGACCCCGGGACAGGGGGTGAAAAACTGTTTTTT.

This sequence joins TRBV29-1 and TRBJ1-1; TRBD1 is a possible D gene (5 bases). Germline CDR1 reads SQVTM; CDR2 reads ANQGSEA. The CDR3 covers 12 residues. V gave up 8 bases and J gave up 4 bases, with 14 bases separating them. The CDR3 loop reads CSSGAMGTEAFF. CDR3 nucleotide sequence: TGCAGCTCTGGGGCAATGGGCACTGAAGCTTTCTTT.

This chain links TRBV13 with TRBJ1-6; a weak D match, TRBD1 (6 bases). This CDR3 has 16 amino acids. Per the germline V gene, CDR1 is PRHDT and CDR2 is FYEKMQ (reference sequence). V was cut by 2 bases and J by 6 bases, with 14 bases left in between. CDR3 loop: CASSLWSGTTNSPLHF. The CDR3 DNA follows: TGTGCCAGCAGCTTATGGTCCGGGACAACTAATTCACCCCTCCACTTT. Drawing the rest from reference TRBV13 and TRBJ1-6, the complete variable domain is AAGVIQSPRHLIKEKRETATLKCYPIPRHDTVYWYQQGPGQDPQFLISFYEKMQSDKGSIPDRFSAQQFSDYHSELNMSSLELGDSALYFCASSLWSGTTNSPLHFGNGTRLTVT.

This chain connects TRBV3-1 (or the pseudogene TRBV3-2) to TRBJ2-7; 11 bases fit TRBD1. This CDR3 is 15 amino acids long. The ends lost 4 bases at V and 1 base at J; junction bases unmatched: 3. Germline CDR1 reads LGHDT; CDR2 reads YNNKEL (reference sequence). CDR3 region: CASSPGTGGSYEQYF. In DNA, the CDR3 is TGTGCCAGCAGCCCGGGGACAGGGGGGTCCTACGAGCAGTACTTC.

This clone has a handful of counts. The rearrangement links TRBV19 to TRBJ1-2, with a tentative D call TRBD1 (6 bases). V was trimmed by 0 bases and J by 4 bases, leaving 27 bases between them. Germline loops: CDR1 LNHDA, CDR2 SQIVND (reference sequence). The CDR3 runs 20 residues. CDR3 nucleotides: TGTGCCAGTAGTATAGACCGAGTCGGGGACATACTTTCCCTAGGCTATGGCTACACCTTC. It is translated as CASSIDRVGDILSLGYGYTF.

Worth noting for this clone: This sample also contains other DNA sequences that code for the same CDR3. This CDR3 is CASSYRQNTEAFF. The CDR3, as DNA: TGTGCCAGCAGTTACCGGCAGAACACTGAAGCTTTCTTT. The chain joins TRBV6-2 or TRBV6-3 to TRBJ1-1; D unclear. Germline loops: CDR1 MNHEY, CDR2 SVGEGT. The V end lost 2 bases, the J end lost 1 base, and 5 bases lay between the germline ends. The CDR3 covers 13 residues.

The chain couples TRBV11-2 to TRBJ1-1, with D unclear. CDR3 size: 14 residues. V was clipped by 0 bases and J by 5 bases, with 10 bases between them. Per the germline V gene, CDR1 is SGHAT and CDR2 is FQNNGV. The CDR3 spells CASSLEDGGTEAFF. The CDR3 DNA reads as TGTGCCAGCAGCTTAGAGGATGGAGGGACTGAAGCTTTCTTT.

This chain joins TRBV23-1 and TRBJ2-1; D not resolved. TRBV23-1 is known as an ORF, though its function is uncertain. V shed 0 bases and J shed 0 bases, with 9 bases lying between them. The CDR3 length is 16 residues. CDR3 in DNA: TGCGCCAGCAGTCAATCCCGCAGGAGCTCCTACAATGAGCAGTTCTTC. Its translation is CASSQSRRSSYNEQFF.

The chain uses TRBV27 and TRBJ2-1, with TRBD1 matching 8 bases. V dropped 5 bases and J dropped 5; count of bases not matched to a gene: 8. Germline V gene data show CDR1 as MNHEY and CDR2 as SMNVEV (reference sequence). The CDR3 has 15 residues. The CDR3 nucleotides read TGTGCCAGCAGTCTGTGGACAGGGACTGACAATGAGCAGTTCTTC. It encodes CASSLWTGTDNEQFF.

V gene TRBV4-2 combines with J gene TRBJ2-2; TRBD1 aligns across 8 bases. After removal of 3 bases from V and 2 bases from J, the junction contained 5 bases not matched to a gene. This CDR3 has 16 amino acids. The germline gives CDR1 LGHNA, CDR2 YNFKEQ. The CDR3 nucleotides read TGTGCCAGCAGCCACCTAGGACAGGGCAACACCGGGGAGCTGTTTTTT. Its protein is CASSHLGQGNTGELFF.

This rearrangement joins TRBV6-1 to TRBJ2-7; D not resolved. Trimming removed 3 bases at V and 3 bases at J, with 6 bases between. The CDR3 length is 12 residues. Germline-derived CDR1 and CDR2 are MNHNS and SASEGT. The CDR3 DNA is TGTGCCAGCAGTGAGTCGAGCTACGAGCAGTACTTC. Translating gives CASSESSYEQYF.

CDR3 nucleotide sequence: TGTGCCAGCAGTGGTTGGGGAGACACAGATACGCAGTATTTT. Its protein product is CASSGWGDTDTQYF. This chain joins TRBV2 and TRBJ2-3; TRBD2 is a possible D gene (5 bases). Trimming stripped 4 bases from V and 2 bases from J, with 10 bases between. The V gene's germline CDR1 is SNHLY and CDR2 FYNNEI. This CDR3 region has 14 residues.

This clone is a singleton in its sample. The genes are TRBV6-5 and TRBJ2-2; D is undetermined. CDR1 is MNHEY, CDR2 SVGAGI, per germline. V lost 6 bases to trimming and J lost 5 bases, with 4 bases between them. CDR3 length: 11 amino acids. CDR3 residues: CASRGTGELFF. The CDR3 DNA reads as TGTGCCAGCAGGGGAACCGGGGAGCTGTTTTTT.

This rearrangement joins TRBV4-1 to TRBJ2-7; D tentatively reads TRBD1 or TRBD2 (5 bases each). Trimming shortened V by 2 bases and J by 0 bases, and 14 bases separated the two germline ends. Looked up from germline, CDR1 is MGHRA and CDR2 is YSYEKL. CDR3 size: 16 residues. The CDR3 nucleotides read TGCGCCAGCAGCCAACCGCTGGGACGCCGCTCCTACGAGCAGTACTTC. Translation gives CASSQPLGRRSYEQYF.